The 18 T cell receptor beta chains listed next were all sequenced from one sample in a study of blood T cell repertoires in COVID-19. Repertoires were generated with immunoSEQ multiplex PCR, while TCRdb's copy carries only in-frame clones and drops some. This sample yields 55,000 to 80,000 clones, of which under 85% are seen a single time; roughly 22% belongs to the top ten. Sequencing used peripheral blood. The receptors were gathered from an elderly woman with active or convalescent COVID-19.

This clone was recorded once. The genes are TRBV2 and TRBJ1-2, with D unclear. This CDR3 is 17 amino acids long. Germline CDR1 SNHLY, CDR2 FYNNEI. Trimming took off 3 bases at V and 1 base at J, with 18 bases between the two ends. This CDR3 reads CASSERSGGRGNYGYTF. CDR3 sequence (DNA): TGTGCCAGCAGTGAGAGGTCAGGAGGCCGGGGTAACTATGGCTACACCTTC.

The chain joins TRBV19 to TRBJ1-5; D uncertain. Germline CDR1 LNHDA, CDR2 SQIVND (reference sequence). Trimming pared 5 bases from V and 0 bases from J, leaving 14 bases between. The CDR3 is 16 residues long. In DNA, the CDR3 is TGTGCCAGTAGTCGGTCGGTGGTTTATAGCAATCAGCCCCAGCATTTT. It yields the protein CASSRSVVYSNQPQHF.

This chain uses TRBV5-1 with TRBJ1-2; 9 bases line up with TRBD1. V lost 4 bases to trimming and J lost 6 bases; unmatched junction nucleotides: 13. This CDR3 region has 16 residues. From germline, CDR1 is SGHRS and CDR2 YFSETQ. The CDR3 reads CASSQPGQGSRDGYTF. The CDR3 region has the DNA TGCGCCAGCAGCCAACCGGGACAGGGTTCAAGGGATGGCTACACCTTC.

This clone was found a few times. One end of the junction varies from germline; a read error may be responsible. The chain combines TRBV10-3 with TRBJ1-5; D is ambiguous. The CDR3 consists of 14 residues. The V gene's germline CDR1 is ENHRY and CDR2 SYGVKD. CDR3 sequence: CAISDYDSYQPQHF. Here the CDR3 DNA reads TGTGCCATCAGTGACTACGATAGCTATCAGCCCCAGCATTTT.

The genes are TRBV5-1 and TRBJ1-6, with D tentatively TRBD1 (6 bases). This CDR3 spans 16 amino acids. The V gene lost 4 bases and the J gene lost 7 bases, with 18 bases spanning the gap. The germline V gene has CDR1 SGHRS and CDR2 YFSETQ. The CDR3 region is CASSPRTGSRNSPLHF. CDR3 coding DNA: TGCGCCAGCAGCCCAAGAACAGGGAGCAGGAATTCACCCCTCCACTTT.

This clone was seen only once. The rearrangement links TRBV6-6 to TRBJ1-2; 9 bases are shared with TRBD1. The V gene end was trimmed by 8 bases and the J gene end by 8 bases; junction bases not matched to a gene: 15. The CDR3 contains 15 residues. Germline V CDR1 and CDR2: MNHNY, SVGAGI (reference sequence). For the CDR3, the DNA is TGTGCCAGCCGCTCTGGGGACAGGGTCATGGGCGGCTACACCTTC. Translation: CASRSGDRVMGGYTF.

This chain connects TRBV4-2 to TRBJ2-2; 13 bases match TRBD2. In germline, CDR1 is LGHNA, CDR2 YNFKEQ. The length of the CDR3 is 15 residues. Unmatched junction bases numbered 4, after V lost 6 bases and J lost 6 bases. The CDR3 bases are TGTGCCAGCAGTCAGACTAGCGGGGGGCCCGGGGAGCTGTTTTTT. It yields the protein CASSQTSGGPGELFF.

This clone was counted a single time. The chain links TRBV2 to TRBJ2-3; D unresolved. Looked up from germline, CDR1 is SNHLY and CDR2 is FYNNEI. This CDR3 comprises 12 residues. V was shortened by 3 bases and J by 5 bases, with 6 bases between the two germline ends. CDR3 sequence: CASSDRVDTQYF. The CDR3, as DNA: TGTGCCAGCAGTGATCGGGTAGATACGCAGTATTTT. Full variable domain (remainder filled in from reference TRBV2 and TRBJ2-3): EPEVTQTPSHQVTQMGQEVILRCVPISNHLYFYWYRQILGQKVEFLVSFYNNEISEKSEIFDDQFSVERPDGSNFTLKIRSTKLEDSAMYFCASSDRVDTQYFGPGTRLTVL.

The chain has TRBV30 and TRBJ1-2, with unresolved D. The CDR3 runs 11 residues. V was cut by 8 bases and J by 1 base, with 8 bases left in between. Looked up from germline, CDR1 is GTSNPN and CDR2 is SVGIG (reference sequence). The CDR3 nucleotides are TGTGCCCCGCCGGTTAACTATGGCTACACCTTC. Amino acids: CAPPVNYGYTF.

V usage is TRBV5-1 and J usage is TRBJ2-1, with TRBD2 identical over 9 bases. This CDR3 has 15 amino acids. V gave up 0 bases and J gave up 9 bases; unmatched junction bases: 7. Germline V gene lookup returns CDR1 SGHRS and CDR2 YFSETQ. As DNA, the CDR3 is TGCGCCAGCAGCTTGGCGGCTAGCGGGGTTAGTGAGCAGTTCTTC. It encodes CASSLAASGVSEQFF.

The genes are TRBV6-6 and TRBJ2-7, with 12 bases identical to TRBD2. V trimming: 4 bases; J trimming: 1 base; junction bases outside the gene matches: 5. The V gene's germline CDR1 is MNHNY and CDR2 SVGAGI (reference sequence). This CDR3 has 16 amino acids. CDR3 sequence: CASSSPTSGGSYEQYF. The CDR3 DNA is TGTGCCAGCAGTTCCCCGACTAGCGGGGGTTCCTACGAGCAGTACTTC.

This clone was counted only a few times. This chain links TRBV7-8 with TRBJ2-5, with TRBD1 identical over 10 bases. The CDR3 runs to 17 residues. J was trimmed by 5 bases and V by 5 bases; bases with no gene match: 14. Germline V lookup: CDR1 SGHVS, CDR2 FQNEAQ. The CDR3 spells CASSHGTGVGVEETQYF. In DNA form, the CDR3 reads TGTGCCAGCAGCCACGGGACAGGGGTTGGGGTAGAGGAGACCCAGTACTTC.

This clone was seen just once. The V call is TRBV6-6, the J call TRBJ1-5; D is uncertain. Trimming took off 2 bases at V and 7 bases at J, with 9 bases between the two ends. The CDR3 totals 13 residues. Germline lookup yields CDR1 MNHNY and CDR2 SVGAGI (reference sequence). CDR3 DNA: TGTGCCAGCAGTTACAGGGAGGTCCAGCCCCAGCATTTT. This encodes CASSYREVQPQHF.

This clone has more than one count but fewer than ten. CDR3: CASSISPKGALNTEAFF. The CDR3 nucleotides are TGTGCCAGCAGTATTTCCCCCAAGGGGGCCCTAAACACTGAAGCTTTCTTT. V gene TRBV21-1 combines with J gene TRBJ1-1; the table assigns TRBD1, which was not confirmed against the DNA. TRBV21-1 counts as a pseudogene. There are 17 residues in the CDR3.

The V and J genes are TRBV7-9 and TRBJ1-3, with 8 bases matching TRBD1. CDR1 and CDR2 (germline): SEHNR, FQNEAQ (reference sequence). The CDR3 spans 14 residues. Unmatched junction bases numbered 7, after V lost 5 bases and J lost 7 bases. The CDR3, as DNA: TGTGCCAGCAGCCTCGGGACAGGCGATAACACCATATATTTT. As protein: CASSLGTGDNTIYF.

V usage is TRBV5-1 and J usage is TRBJ2-1; 7 bases are a match to TRBD1. V gave up 2 bases and J gave up 8 bases; unmatched junction bases: 13. The germline V gene has CDR1 SGHRS and CDR2 YFSETQ. The CDR3 is made up of 16 amino acids. The CDR3 here is CASSLKNRGRVDEQFF. The CDR3 DNA is TGCGCCAGCAGCTTAAAAAATAGGGGGCGCGTCGATGAGCAGTTCTTC.

The V and J genes are TRBV2 and TRBJ2-1, with D possibly matching TRBD2 (6 bases). CDR3 length: 16 amino acids. The germline V gene has CDR1 SNHLY and CDR2 FYNNEI. Trimming cost V 2 bases and J 6 bases, with 17 bases left between them. As DNA, the CDR3 is TGTGCCAGCAGTGAACGCGGCGGGGCGCGTATCAATGAGCAGTTCTTC. Translated: CASSERGGARINEQFF.

The chain uses TRBV3-1 (or the pseudogene TRBV3-2) and TRBJ1-2; 7 bases fit TRBD1. The CDR3 covers 16 residues. The V gene end was trimmed by 2 bases and the J gene end by 5 bases; junction bases not matched to a gene: 11. Germline loops: CDR1 LGHDT, CDR2 YNNKEL (reference sequence). The CDR3 DNA sequence: TGTGCCAGCAGCCAAAGAGGGGGCGACCCCTCATATGGCTACACCTTC. It specifies CASSQRGGDPSYGYTF.